These 22 T cell receptor beta chains came from one sample sequenced in a study of blood T cell repertoires in COVID-19. Repertoires were generated with immunoSEQ multiplex PCR, while TCRdb's copy carries only in-frame clones and drops some. In the table there are around 260,000 clones, 84% of which are singletons. Sequencing used PBMCs or T cells enriched from blood (not recorded which). The receptors were gathered from a young man with acute COVID-19.

The J gene is TRBJ1-6, the V gene TRBV7-2; D ambiguous. Germline assignment: CDR1 SGHTA and CDR2 FQGNSA. Between the trimmed V and J ends, which lost 0 bases and 5 bases, there was a span of 11 bases. There are 16 residues in the CDR3. CDR3 sequence reads: CASSLALQANNSPLHF. The CDR3 bases are TGTGCCAGCAGCTTAGCGCTCCAGGCTAATAATTCACCCCTCCACTTT. The variable domain in full, with the rest retrieved from reference TRBV7-2 and TRBJ1-6, is GAGVSQSPSNKVTEKGKDVELRCDPISGHTALYWYRQSLGQGLEFLIYFQGNSAPDKSGLPSDRFSAERTGGSVSTLTIQRTQQEDSAVYLCASSLALQANNSPLHFGNGTRLTVT.

The V call is TRBV6-5, the J call TRBJ1-1; tentative D call: TRBD1 (5 bases). Germline CDR1 is MNHEY and CDR2 is SVGAGI. The CDR3 extends over 14 amino acids. The germline V and J ends were trimmed by 0 bases and 2 bases, with 7 bases remaining between them. The CDR3 DNA reads as TGTGCCAGCAGTTACTCGGGACTCAACACTGAAGCTTTCTTT. It encodes CASSYSGLNTEAFF.

The V gene is TRBV19, the J gene TRBJ2-2; 10 bases map to TRBD2. The CDR3 is made up of 16 amino acids. With V trimmed by 2 bases and J by 4 bases, 4 bases remained unmatched. Looked up from germline, CDR1 is LNHDA and CDR2 is SQIVND (reference sequence). The CDR3 reads CASSISGRGSTGELFF. DNA for the CDR3: TGTGCCAGTAGTATAAGCGGGAGGGGGAGCACCGGGGAGCTGTTTTTT.

The V call is TRBV7-9, the J call TRBJ2-3; D perhaps matches TRBD2 (6 bases). The V end was cut by 8 bases, the J end by 6 bases, with 15 bases between. The CDR3 contains 13 residues. The V gene's germline CDR1 is SEHNR and CDR2 FQNEAQ (reference sequence). CDR3 DNA sequence: TGTGCCAGCGGCCCCCCGGGGGTGGATACGCAGTATTTT. Encoded protein: CASGPPGVDTQYF.

This sequence joins TRBV5-6 and TRBJ2-3; D gene unclear. Germline V gene lookup returns CDR1 SGHDT and CDR2 YYEEEE. V dropped 1 base and J dropped 4 bases, with 10 bases sitting between them. The CDR3 spans 14 residues. The CDR3 DNA sequence: TGTGCCAGCAGCTTGTTACACCTTTCAGATACGCAGTATTTT. This translates into CASSLLHLSDTQYF.

V gene TRBV7-3 combines with J gene TRBJ2-1; 10 bases map to TRBD2. This CDR3 comprises 18 residues. With 1 base clipped from V and 7 bases from J, the junction kept 13 bases outside the gene matches. Germline V gives CDR1 SGHTA, CDR2 FQGTGA. The CDR3 DNA reads as TGTGCCAGCAGCTTAAACAGGCCGCTAGCGGGAGATGGAAATGAGCAGTTCTTC. Its translation is CASSLNRPLAGDGNEQFF.

The chain couples TRBV19 to TRBJ1-5, with a tentative D call TRBD1 (6 bases). Trimming pared 5 bases from V and 3 bases from J, leaving 14 bases between. Germline CDR1 and CDR2: LNHDA and SQIVND (reference sequence). This CDR3 is built from 15 residues. CDR3: CASSVSGTLNQPQHF. The CDR3 bases are TGTGCCAGTAGTGTTTCCGGGACACTCAATCAGCCCCAGCATTTT.

This clone occurred a few times. The CDR3 nucleotides read TGTGCCAGCACTCTGGGAGGCACTGAAGCTTTCTTT. It specifies CASTLGGTEAFF. This chain links TRBV12-3 or TRBV12-4 with TRBJ1-1; D uncertain. CDR3 size: 12 residues. Between the trimmed V and J ends, which lost 7 bases and 4 bases, there was a span of 10 bases.

This chain links TRBV7-2 with TRBJ1-2; a possible D gene is TRBD1 (5 bases). There are 13 residues in the CDR3. Germline loops: CDR1 SGHTA, CDR2 FQGNSA. The V end lost 2 bases, the J end lost 5 bases, and 9 bases lay between the germline ends. For the CDR3, the DNA is TGTGCCAGCAGCTTAAAGGCAGGGTATGGCTACACCTTC. The encoded protein is CASSLKAGYGYTF.

CDR3 nucleotides: TGTGCCAGCAGCGCCGGGACAGGAGACTATGGCTACACCTTC. Protein sequence: CASSAGTGDYGYTF. The rearrangement uses TRBV5-6 and TRBJ1-2; 8 bases fit TRBD1. This CDR3 has 14 amino acids. Germline V gene data show CDR1 as SGHDT and CDR2 as YYEEEE. Unmatched junction bases numbered 5, after V lost 4 bases and J lost 3 bases.

The chain is built from TRBV28 and TRBJ1-2; D is possibly TRBD1 (5 bases). Germline loops: CDR1 MDHEN, CDR2 SYDVKM. This CDR3 is built from 12 residues. Trimming pared 6 bases from V and 4 bases from J, leaving 9 bases between. For the CDR3, the DNA is TGTGCCAGCAGGCCCCAGGGCTATGGCTACACCTTC. Residues: CASRPQGYGYTF.

This chain uses TRBV2 with TRBJ1-6; the match to TRBD1 covers 7 bases. After removal of 5 bases from V and 10 bases from J, the junction contained 8 bases not matched to a gene. The CDR3 length is 14 residues. Germline values: CDR1 SNHLY, CDR2 FYNNEI. The CDR3 coding sequence is TGTGCCAGCAGTTTGCCGGGACAGATATCACCCCTCCACTTT. It yields the protein CASSLPGQISPLHF.

The table lists this clone with a few counts. A junction boundary mismatches the germline segment, possibly from a read error. The gene calls are TRBV5-1 and TRBJ2-1; maybe TRBD2 (6 bases). CDR1 is SGHRS, CDR2 YFSETQ, per germline. This CDR3 comprises 16 residues. CDR3 sequence: CASSLGLQASYNEQFF. DNA for the CDR3: TGTGCCAGCAGCTTGGGACTGCAAGCCTCCTACAATGAGCAGTTCTTC. Using reference TRBV5-1 and TRBJ2-1 for the parts outside the CDR3, the full variable domain is KAGVTQTPRYLIKTRGQQVTLSCSPISGHRSVSWYQQTPGQGLQFLFEYFSETQRNKGNFPGRFSGRQFSNSRSEMNVSTLELGDSALYLCASSLGLQASYNEQFFGPGTRLTVL.

This chain connects TRBV12-5 to TRBJ2-7, with 7 bases matching TRBD2. Looked up from germline, CDR1 is LGHNT and CDR2 is FRNRAP. This CDR3 is 14 amino acids long. J lost 0 bases, V lost 5 bases, and 4 bases had no gene match. As DNA, the CDR3 is TGTGCTAGTGGTACATCGGGGGGCTCCTACGAGCAGTACGTC. As protein: CASGTSGGSYEQYV.

This chain joins TRBV2 and TRBJ1-1; 8 bases line up with TRBD1. Unmatched junction bases numbered 10, after V lost 7 bases and J lost 6 bases. Germline V gene data show CDR1 as SNHLY and CDR2 as FYNNEI. The CDR3 has 14 residues. This CDR3 reads CASTLGQGVAEAFF. DNA for the CDR3: TGTGCCAGCACCCTCGGACAGGGTGTGGCTGAAGCTTTCTTT.

This clone was detected a few times. The gene calls are TRBV4-1 and TRBJ2-2; 7 bases are shared with TRBD2. Unmatched junction bases numbered 5, after V lost 1 base and J lost 0 bases. Germline V lookup: CDR1 MGHRA, CDR2 YSYEKL. This CDR3 has 17 residues. CDR3 coding DNA: TGCGCCAGCAGCCAAGTTAGGCTAGCGGCGAACACCGGGGAGCTGTTTTTT. Translated, it gives CASSQVRLAANTGELFF.

This chain uses TRBV5-4 with TRBJ1-1; D is unresolved. CDR3 size: 16 residues. V lost 0 bases, J lost 2 bases, and 14 bases lay in between. CDR1 SGHNT and CDR2 YYREEE come from the germline V gene (reference sequence). This CDR3 reads CASSLESLRVNTEAFF. The CDR3, as DNA: TGTGCCAGCAGCTTGGAGTCGTTACGAGTAAACACTGAAGCTTTCTTT.

This clone was observed once. This rearrangement joins TRBV5-4 to TRBJ2-1, with 8 nucleotides matching TRBD2. J lost 0 bases, V lost 4 bases, and 3 bases had no gene match. There are 15 residues in the CDR3. The germline V gene encodes CDR1 SGHNT and CDR2 YYREEE (reference sequence). The CDR3 DNA reads TGTGCCAGCAGCACGGCGGGGGGCTCCTACAATGAGCAGTTCTTC. Residues: CASSTAGGSYNEQFF.

This clone showed up just once. The V gene is TRBV6-2 or TRBV6-3, the J gene TRBJ2-1; D remains ambiguous. Trimming stripped 2 bases from V and 3 bases from J, with 8 bases between. The CDR3 is 14 amino acids. Germline loops: CDR1 MNHEY, CDR2 SVGEGT. CDR3 sequence: CASSYLADYNEQFF. CDR3 sequence (DNA): TGTGCCAGCAGTTACCTGGCGGACTACAATGAGCAGTTCTTC.

CDR3 residues: CATSRGAGGGANVLTF. As DNA, the CDR3 is TGTGCCACCAGCAGAGGGGCCGGGGGAGGGGCCAACGTCCTGACTTTC. The V call is TRBV15, the J call TRBJ2-6; D is possibly TRBD2 (6 bases). This CDR3 has 16 residues. Germline V gene lookup returns CDR1 LNHNV and CDR2 YYDKDF (reference sequence). V was cut by 1 base and J by 4 bases, with 11 bases left in between.

The chain joins TRBV27 to TRBJ1-4; TRBD1 matches at 8 bases. The CDR3 loop spans 16 amino acids. V gave up 4 bases and J gave up 8 bases; unmatched junction bases: 12. Germline V gene data show CDR1 as MNHEY and CDR2 as SMNVEV (reference sequence). The CDR3 sequence is CASSSFSDRVGEKLFF. The CDR3 nucleotides read TGTGCCAGCAGTTCTTTCTCGGACAGGGTTGGCGAAAAACTGTTTTTT.

The CDR3 reads CASSLYGQGSYEQYV. CDR3 in DNA: TGTGCCAGCAGCCTCTACGGACAGGGATCGTACGAGCAGTACGTC. This chain uses TRBV5-4 with TRBJ2-7, with 8 positions matching TRBD1. Germline CDR1 reads SGHNT; CDR2 reads YYREEE (reference sequence). The CDR3 extends over 15 amino acids. V trimming: 4 bases; J trimming: 4 bases; junction bases outside the gene matches: 10.